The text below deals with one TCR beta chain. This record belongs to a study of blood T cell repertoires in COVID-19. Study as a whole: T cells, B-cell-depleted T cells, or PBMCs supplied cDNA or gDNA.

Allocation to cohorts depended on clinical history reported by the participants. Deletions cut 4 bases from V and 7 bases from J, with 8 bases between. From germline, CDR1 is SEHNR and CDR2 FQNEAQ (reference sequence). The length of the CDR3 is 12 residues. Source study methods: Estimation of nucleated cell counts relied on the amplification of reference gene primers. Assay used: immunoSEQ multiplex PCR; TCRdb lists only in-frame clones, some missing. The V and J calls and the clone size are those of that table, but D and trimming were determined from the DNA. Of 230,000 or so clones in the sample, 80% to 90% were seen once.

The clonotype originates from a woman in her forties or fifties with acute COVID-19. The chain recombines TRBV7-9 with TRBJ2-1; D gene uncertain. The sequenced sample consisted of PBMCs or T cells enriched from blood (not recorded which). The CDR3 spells CASSSLTNEQFF. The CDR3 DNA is TGTGCCAGCAGCTCATTAACAAATGAGCAGTTCTTC. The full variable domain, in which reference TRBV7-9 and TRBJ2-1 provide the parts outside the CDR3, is DTGVSQNPRHKITKRGQNVTFRCDPISEHNRLYWYRQTLGQGPEFLTYFQNEAQLEKSRLLSDRFSAERPKGSFSTLEIQRTEQGDSAMYLCASSSLTNEQFFGPGTRLTVL.